These 9 T cell receptor beta chains were sequenced from one sample in a study of T cells in Graves' hyperthyroidism and ophthalmopathy. Authors of the study amplified TCR beta CDR3 regions from RNA transcripts. HTBI primers were the set used in a first-round RT-PCR of the TCR CDR3. TCRdb re-called the multiplex PCR reads through MiXCR, storing one row per CDR3 protein. The table records about 500,000 distinct CDR3 sequences, more than 15% of them present only once. The sequenced sample consisted of blood. The receptors derive from a woman aged 18 to 35 with Graves' ophthalmopathy.

There are a few counts of this clonotype. V and J are TRBV7-9 and TRBJ2-1, with 12 bases fitting TRBD2. The CDR3 extends over 17 amino acids. The V segment lost 3 bases and the J segment 7 bases; nucleotides outside the gene matches: 10. Germline V gene lookup returns CDR1 SEHNR and CDR2 FQNEAQ (reference sequence). Here the CDR3 reads CASSFPNLAGGGNEQFF. CDR3 DNA: TGTGCCAGCAGCTTCCCGAATCTAGCGGGAGGGGGGAATGAGCAGTTCTTC.

This clonotype was found many times. This rearrangement joins TRBV28 to TRBJ1-6; D might be TRBD1 (5 bases). The CDR3 length is 14 residues. V was pared by 4 bases and J by 8 bases, with 12 bases between. Germline values: CDR1 MDHEN, CDR2 SYDVKM. The CDR3 region has the DNA TGTGCCAGCAGTTCCCGGACAACGGATTCACCCCTCCACTTT. Protein: CASSSRTTDSPLHF.

This clonotype was seen more than once but under ten times. Since a much larger clone is just one base distant, this may be a read error. The chain has TRBV5-1 and TRBJ1-5, with TRBD1 as a possible D gene (6 bases). Germline CDR1 is SGHRS and CDR2 is YFSETQ. This CDR3 is built from 16 residues. In DNA form, the CDR3 reads TGCGCCAGCAGCGCTGGCAGTTTGGGGGCCAATCAGCCCCAGCGTTTT. Protein sequence: CASSAGSLGANQPQRF.

J is TRBJ2-7 and V is TRBV13, with 12 positions matching TRBD1. CDR3 length: 15 amino acids. Germline CDR1 PRHDT, CDR2 FYEKMQ (reference sequence). Trimming took 4 bases from V and 7 from J; bases not matched to a gene: 8. DNA for the CDR3: TGTGCCAGCAGCTCGGGCCGGGACAGGGGGCGTGAGCAGTACTTC. Its translation is CASSSGRDRGREQYF. Looking up the rest from reference TRBV13 and TRBJ2-7 gives the full variable domain: AAGVIQSPRHLIKEKRETATLKCYPIPRHDTVYWYQQGPGQDPQFLISFYEKMQSDKGSIPDRFSAQQFSDYHSELNMSSLELGDSALYFCASSSGRDRGREQYFGPGTRLTVT.

This chain joins TRBV3-1 and TRBJ2-4; either TRBD1 or TRBD2 may supply D (5 bases each). Trimming left V 4 bases short and J 0 bases short, with 13 bases between. The germline V gene encodes CDR1 LGHDT and CDR2 YNNKEL (reference sequence). The CDR3 covers 16 residues. The chain's CDR3 is CASSPGRNLAKNIQYF. Written as DNA, the CDR3 is TGTGCCAGCAGCCCGGGACGGAACTTAGCCAAAAACATTCAGTACTTC.

This chain connects TRBV20-1 to TRBJ1-5; possible D gene TRBD1, 5 bases. The CDR3 extends over 12 amino acids. Germline CDR1 and CDR2: DFQATT and SNEGSKA (reference sequence). Trimming took 6 bases from V and 5 from J, leaving 11 bases between them. The DNA of the CDR3 is TGCAGTGCAGGTGGGGGGGATCAGCCCCAGCATTTT. It specifies CSAGGGDQPQHF.

The chain uses TRBV19 and TRBJ2-4; D uncertain. The CDR3 has 13 amino acids. V was pared by 2 bases and J by 4 bases, with 6 bases between. Looked up from germline, CDR1 is LNHDA and CDR2 is SQIVND (reference sequence). The CDR3 region has the DNA TGTGCCAGTAGTATAATAGGAAAAAACATTCAGTACTTC. Amino acids: CASSIIGKNIQYF.

This clonotype was counted between two and nine times. This rearrangement joins TRBV5-6 to TRBJ2-1, with a possible D match to TRBD2 (6 bases). V was clipped by 0 bases and J by 5 bases, with 15 bases between them. Germline V gene lookup returns CDR1 SGHDT and CDR2 YYEEEE. CDR3 length: 16 amino acids. Here the CDR3 reads CASSLGFGTEDNEQFF. The CDR3 bases are TGTGCCAGCAGCTTGGGCTTCGGGACTGAGGACAATGAGCAGTTCTTC.

The sample holds many counts of this clonotype. V and J are TRBV11-1 and TRBJ1-1, with D uncertain. This CDR3 has 13 residues. Germline assignment: CDR1 SGHAT and CDR2 FQDESV (reference sequence). V was pared by 5 bases and J by 1 base, with 8 bases between. The CDR3 loop reads CASSPAENTEAFF. The CDR3, as DNA: TGTGCCAGCAGCCCGGCAGAGAACACTGAAGCTTTCTTT.